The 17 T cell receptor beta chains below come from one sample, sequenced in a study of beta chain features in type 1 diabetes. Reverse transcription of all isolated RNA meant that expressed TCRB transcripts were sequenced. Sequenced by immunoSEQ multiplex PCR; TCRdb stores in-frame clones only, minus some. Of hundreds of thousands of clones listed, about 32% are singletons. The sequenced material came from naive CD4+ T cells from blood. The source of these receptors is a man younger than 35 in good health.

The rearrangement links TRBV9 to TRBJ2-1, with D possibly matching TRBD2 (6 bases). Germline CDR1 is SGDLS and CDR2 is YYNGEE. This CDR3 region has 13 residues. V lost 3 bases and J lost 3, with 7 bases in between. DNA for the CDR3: TGTGCCAGCAGCGCTAGCGTCTACAATGAGCAGTTCTTC. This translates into CASSASVYNEQFF.

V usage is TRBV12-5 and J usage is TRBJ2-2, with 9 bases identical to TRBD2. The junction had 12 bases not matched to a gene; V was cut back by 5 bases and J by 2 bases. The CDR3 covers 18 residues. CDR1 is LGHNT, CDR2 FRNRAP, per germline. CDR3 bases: TGTGCTAGTGGTCCCACCGGAGGAGCGGGAGGAAACACCGGGGAGCTGTTTTTT. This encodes CASGPTGGAGGNTGELFF.

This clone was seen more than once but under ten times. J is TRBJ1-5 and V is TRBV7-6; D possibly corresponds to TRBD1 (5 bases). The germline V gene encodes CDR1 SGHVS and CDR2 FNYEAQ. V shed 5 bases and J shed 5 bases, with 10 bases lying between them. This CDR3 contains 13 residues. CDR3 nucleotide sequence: TGTGCCAGCAGCGGGGACGCAGATCAGCCCCAGCATTTT. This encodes CASSGDADQPQHF. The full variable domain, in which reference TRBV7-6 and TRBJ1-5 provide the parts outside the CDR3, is GAGVSQSPRYKVTKRGQDVALRCDPISGHVSLYWYRQALGQGPEFLTYFNYEAQQDKSGLPNDRFSAERPEGSISTLTIQRTEQRDSAMYRCASSGDADQPQHFGDGTRLSIL.

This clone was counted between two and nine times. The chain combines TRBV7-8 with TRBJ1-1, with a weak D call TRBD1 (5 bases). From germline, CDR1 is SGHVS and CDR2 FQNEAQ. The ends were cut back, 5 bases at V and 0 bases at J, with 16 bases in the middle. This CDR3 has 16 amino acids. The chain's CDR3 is CASSPSRGGMNTEAFF. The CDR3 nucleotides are TGTGCCAGCAGCCCATCGCGCGGGGGGATGAACACTGAAGCTTTCTTT.

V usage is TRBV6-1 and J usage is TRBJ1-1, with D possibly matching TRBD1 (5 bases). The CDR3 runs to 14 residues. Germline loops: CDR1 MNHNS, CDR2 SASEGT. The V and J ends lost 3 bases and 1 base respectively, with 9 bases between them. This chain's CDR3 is CASSDSGKNTEAFF. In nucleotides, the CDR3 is TGTGCCAGCAGTGACTCAGGGAAGAACACTGAAGCTTTCTTT.

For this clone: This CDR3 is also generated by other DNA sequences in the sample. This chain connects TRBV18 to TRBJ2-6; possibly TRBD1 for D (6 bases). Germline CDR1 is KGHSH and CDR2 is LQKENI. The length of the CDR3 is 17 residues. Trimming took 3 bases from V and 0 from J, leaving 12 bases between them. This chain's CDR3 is CASSPGQGSSGANVLTF. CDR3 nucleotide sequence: TGTGCCAGCTCACCGGGGCAGGGGAGCTCTGGGGCCAACGTCCTGACTTTC.

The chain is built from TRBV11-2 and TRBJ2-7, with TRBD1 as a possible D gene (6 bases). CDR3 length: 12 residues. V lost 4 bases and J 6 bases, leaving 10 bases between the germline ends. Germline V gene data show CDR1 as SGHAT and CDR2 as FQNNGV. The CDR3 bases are TGTGCCAGCAGCTCAAGGGGGTCCGAGCAGTACTTC. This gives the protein CASSSRGSEQYF.

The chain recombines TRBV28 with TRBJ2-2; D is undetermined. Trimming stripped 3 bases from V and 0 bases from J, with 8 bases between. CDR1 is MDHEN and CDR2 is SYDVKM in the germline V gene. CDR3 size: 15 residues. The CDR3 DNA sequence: TGTGCCAGCAGTTTGCCAGCCGCGAACACCGGGGAGCTGTTTTTT. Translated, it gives CASSLPAANTGELFF.

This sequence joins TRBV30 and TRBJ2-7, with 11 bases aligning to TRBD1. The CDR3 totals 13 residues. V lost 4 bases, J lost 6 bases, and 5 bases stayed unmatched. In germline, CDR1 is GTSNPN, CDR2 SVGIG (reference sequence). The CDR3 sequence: CAWNQDRGREQYF. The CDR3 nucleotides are TGTGCCTGGAATCAGGACAGGGGGCGCGAGCAGTACTTC.

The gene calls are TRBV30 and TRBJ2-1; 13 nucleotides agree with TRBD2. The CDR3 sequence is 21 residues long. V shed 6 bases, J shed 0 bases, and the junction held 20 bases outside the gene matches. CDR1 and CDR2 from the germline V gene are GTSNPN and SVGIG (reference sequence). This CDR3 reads CACQRTSGSWGPKSSYNEQFF. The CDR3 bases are TGTGCCTGTCAGAGGACTAGCGGGAGTTGGGGTCCCAAGAGCTCCTACAATGAGCAGTTCTTC.

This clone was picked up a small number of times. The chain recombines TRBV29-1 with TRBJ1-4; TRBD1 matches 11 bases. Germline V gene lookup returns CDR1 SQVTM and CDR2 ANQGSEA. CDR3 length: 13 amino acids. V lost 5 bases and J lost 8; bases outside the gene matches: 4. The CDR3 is CSVTGQGGEKLFF. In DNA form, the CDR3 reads TGCAGCGTTACGGGACAGGGGGGAGAAAAACTGTTTTTT.

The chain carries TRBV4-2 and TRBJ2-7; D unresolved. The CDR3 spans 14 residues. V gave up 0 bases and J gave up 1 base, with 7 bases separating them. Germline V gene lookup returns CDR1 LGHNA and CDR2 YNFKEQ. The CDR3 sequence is CASSQDLYSYEQYF. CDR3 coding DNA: TGTGCCAGCAGCCAAGATCTATATTCCTACGAGCAGTACTTC.

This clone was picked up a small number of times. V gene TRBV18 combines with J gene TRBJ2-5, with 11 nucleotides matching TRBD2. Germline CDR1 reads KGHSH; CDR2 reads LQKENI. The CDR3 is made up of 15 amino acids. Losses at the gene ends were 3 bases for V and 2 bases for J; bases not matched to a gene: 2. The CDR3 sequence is CASSPPSGRQETQYF. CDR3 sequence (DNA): TGTGCCAGCTCACCCCCTAGCGGGAGGCAAGAGACCCAGTACTTC.

Here the CDR3 reads CASSGTYSYNEQFF. DNA of the CDR3: TGTGCCAGCAGTGGGACCTACTCCTACAATGAGCAGTTCTTC. The chain combines TRBV6-1 with TRBJ2-1; no clear D. The CDR3 consists of 14 residues. Per germline, CDR1 MNHNS and CDR2 SASEGT. Trimming took off 4 bases at V and 0 bases at J, with 7 bases between the two ends.

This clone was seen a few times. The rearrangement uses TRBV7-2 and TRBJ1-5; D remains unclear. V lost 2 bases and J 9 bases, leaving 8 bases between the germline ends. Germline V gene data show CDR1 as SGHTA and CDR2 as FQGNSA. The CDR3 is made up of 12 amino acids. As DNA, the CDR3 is TGTGCCAGCAGCTTATCCGTTGGGCCCCAGCATTTT. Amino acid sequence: CASSLSVGPQHF.

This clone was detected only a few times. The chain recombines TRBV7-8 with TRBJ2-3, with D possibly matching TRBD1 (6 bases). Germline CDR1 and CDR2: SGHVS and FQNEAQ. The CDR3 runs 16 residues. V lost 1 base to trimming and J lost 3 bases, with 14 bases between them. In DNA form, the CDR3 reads TGTGCCAGCAGCTTAGGTGCACGAAGGGGGACAGATACGCAGTATTTT. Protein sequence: CASSLGARRGTDTQYF. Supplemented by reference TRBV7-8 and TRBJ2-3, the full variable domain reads GAGVSQSPRYKVAKRGQDVALRCDPISGHVSLFWYQQALGQGPEFLTYFQNEAQLDKSGLPSDRFFAERPEGSVSTLKIQRTQQEDSAVYLCASSLGARRGTDTQYFGPGTRLTVL.

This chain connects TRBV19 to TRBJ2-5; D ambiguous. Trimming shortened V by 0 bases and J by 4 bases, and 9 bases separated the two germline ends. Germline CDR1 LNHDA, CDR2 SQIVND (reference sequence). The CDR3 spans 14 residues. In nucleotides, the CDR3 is TGTGCCAGTAGTATAGAGCTCGGAAGAGAGACCCAGTACTTC. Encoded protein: CASSIELGRETQYF.